A single sample gave rise to the 28 T cell receptor beta chains below, sequenced in a study of blood T cell repertoires in COVID-19. Sequencing used immunoSEQ multiplex PCR; TCRdb keeps in-frame clones, though not all of them. The sample comprises about 160,000 clones, approximately 85% of which are singletons, and roughly 1.1% rests with the top ten. Sequencing input: peripheral blood. Every receptor here comes from a man in his 60s who had recovered from COVID-19.

The rearrangement uses TRBV7-9 and TRBJ2-1; 7 bases fit TRBD1. V was clipped by 5 bases and J by 3 bases; unmatched bases: 4. From germline, CDR1 is SEHNR and CDR2 FQNEAQ (reference sequence). There are 14 residues in the CDR3. The CDR3 reads CASSPRQGYNEQFF. CDR3 DNA: TGTGCCAGCAGCCCGAGACAGGGCTACAATGAGCAGTTCTTC. Using reference TRBV7-9 and TRBJ2-1 for the parts outside the CDR3, the full variable domain is DTGVSQNPRHKITKRGQNVTFRCDPISEHNRLYWYRQTLGQGPEFLTYFQNEAQLEKSRLLSDRFSAERPKGSFSTLEIQRTEQGDSAMYLCASSPRQGYNEQFFGPGTRLTVL.

The V and J genes are TRBV7-9 and TRBJ2-1; TRBD1 might be the D (5 bases). Germline V gene data show CDR1 as SEHNR and CDR2 as FQNEAQ (reference sequence). The CDR3 runs 16 residues. The V end was cut by 6 bases, the J end by 0 bases, with 15 bases between. As DNA, the CDR3 is TGTGCCAGCAGTATGGGGCCGAAAAGCTCCTACAATGAGCAGTTCTTC. Translation gives CASSMGPKSSYNEQFF.

J is TRBJ2-7 and V is TRBV5-1, with a possible D match to TRBD1 (5 bases). Between the trimmed V and J ends, which lost 3 bases and 2 bases, there was a span of 9 bases. Germline CDR1 reads SGHRS; CDR2 reads YFSETQ. The CDR3 extends over 13 amino acids. CDR3 coding DNA: TGCGCCAGCAGCTATGGCAGGGCCTACGAGCAGTACTTC. As protein: CASSYGRAYEQYF.

The V and J genes are TRBV18 and TRBJ2-5; D might be TRBD1 (5 bases). The ends were cut back, 8 bases at V and 2 bases at J, with 6 bases in the middle. From germline, CDR1 is KGHSH and CDR2 LQKENI. The CDR3 loop spans 11 amino acids. DNA of the CDR3: TGTGCCAGCCGACAGCAAGAGACCCAGTACTTC. As protein: CASRQQETQYF. Supplemented by reference TRBV18 and TRBJ2-5, the full variable domain reads NAGVMQNPRHLVRRRGQEARLRCSPMKGHSHVYWYRQLPEEGLKFMVYLQKENIIDESGMPKERFSAEFPKEGPSILRIQQVVRGDSAAYFCASRQQETQYFGPGTRLLVL.

V gene TRBV5-1 combines with J gene TRBJ2-1; 10 nucleotides agree with TRBD1. The CDR3 consists of 14 residues. From germline, CDR1 is SGHRS and CDR2 YFSETQ. Losses at the gene ends were 7 bases for V and 5 bases for J; bases not matched to a gene: 6. CDR3 nucleotides: TGCGCCAGCCGCCCGGGACAGGGGCACAATGAGCAGTTCTTC. Protein product: CASRPGQGHNEQFF.

This clone was picked up a small number of times. The chain joins TRBV3-1 (or the pseudogene TRBV3-2) to TRBJ1-1; D not resolved. CDR1 and CDR2 from the germline V gene are LGHDT and YNNKEL (reference sequence). V was trimmed by 0 bases and J by 0 bases, leaving 8 bases between them. CDR3 length: 15 residues. The CDR3 loop is CASSQEFRVNTEAFF. CDR3 DNA: TGTGCCAGCAGCCAAGAATTTCGGGTGAACACTGAAGCTTTCTTT.

The rearrangement uses TRBV6-5 and TRBJ2-7; 8 bases match TRBD1. CDR3 length equals 14 residues. CDR1 and CDR2 (germline): MNHEY, SVGAGI. The V gene end was trimmed by 5 bases and the J gene end by 1 base; junction bases not matched to a gene: 4. CDR3 bases: TGTGCCAGCAGTACCCGGGACAGGTCCTACGAGCAGTACTTC. Its translation is CASSTRDRSYEQYF.

The chain is built from TRBV7-6 and TRBJ2-3, with 8 bases aligning to TRBD2. The junction had 4 bases not matched to a gene; V was cut back by 5 bases and J by 0 bases. The CDR3 is 15 residues long. The germline V gene has CDR1 SGHVS and CDR2 FNYEAQ. The chain's CDR3 is CASSPIAGSTDTQYF. The CDR3 region has the DNA TGTGCCAGCAGCCCCATAGCGGGGAGCACAGATACGCAGTATTTT.

The genes are TRBV6-2 or TRBV6-3 and TRBJ1-5; tentative D call: TRBD1 (5 bases). The CDR3 is 14 amino acids. V was clipped by 5 bases and J by 3 bases, with 11 bases between them. Germline assignment: CDR1 MNHEY and CDR2 SVGEGT. CDR3 sequence (DNA): TGTGCCAGCAGTATGGGGCGGAACAATCAGCCCCAGCATTTT. Amino acid sequence: CASSMGRNNQPQHF.

The rearrangement joins TRBV5-1 to TRBJ1-2; the match to TRBD1 covers 9 bases. With V trimmed by 2 bases and J by 4 bases, 6 bases remained unmatched. The CDR3 loop spans 15 amino acids. CDR1 SGHRS and CDR2 YFSETQ come from the germline V gene. CDR3 nucleotide sequence: TGCGCCAGCAGCTTAACACAGGGGGCGAGCTATGGCTACACCTTC. It encodes CASSLTQGASYGYTF.

The chain is built from TRBV27 and TRBJ2-1; 9 bases map to TRBD1. V trimming: 7 bases; J trimming: 8 bases; junction bases outside the gene matches: 6. This CDR3 has 13 residues. Germline CDR1 MNHEY, CDR2 SMNVEV (reference sequence). The CDR3 loop is CASTGTGWHEQFF. The CDR3 DNA reads TGTGCCAGCACCGGGACAGGGTGGCATGAGCAGTTCTTC.

The chain is built from TRBV6-4 and TRBJ1-5; unclear D gene. The germline V gene has CDR1 MRHNA and CDR2 SNTAGT. The CDR3 consists of 17 residues. Trimming removed 3 bases at V and 8 bases at J, with 23 bases between. The CDR3 is CASSECGGLDSGEPQHF. CDR3 bases: TGTGCCAGCAGTGAATGTGGAGGGTTAGATTCGGGCGAGCCCCAGCATTTT.

The CDR3 nucleotides are TGCGCCAGCAGCCACCGGGACAGGTTACAAGAGACCCAGTACTTC. Its protein product is CASSHRDRLQETQYF. The V gene is TRBV5-1, the J gene TRBJ2-5; TRBD1 agrees at 8 bases. Trimming cost V 4 bases and J 2 bases; bases outside gene matches: 7. Germline CDR1 is SGHRS and CDR2 is YFSETQ. The CDR3 extends over 15 amino acids. The whole variable domain, filled in from reference TRBV5-1 and TRBJ2-5, reads KAGVTQTPRYLIKTRGQQVTLSCSPISGHRSVSWYQQTPGQGLQFLFEYFSETQRNKGNFPGRFSGRQFSNSRSEMNVSTLELGDSALYLCASSHRDRLQETQYFGPGTRLLVL.

The chain couples TRBV6-5 to TRBJ1-6, with TRBD1 matching 9 bases. Germline CDR1 MNHEY, CDR2 SVGAGI. Germline trimming cut 2 bases from V and 10 bases from J; bases unmatched to any gene: 6. The CDR3 extends over 15 amino acids. The CDR3 DNA is TGTGCCAGCAGTTACCTGGGACAGGGAGACTCACCCCTCCACTTT. Protein: CASSYLGQGDSPLHF.

The rearrangement joins TRBV5-1 to TRBJ1-3, with no clear D. Germline V CDR1 and CDR2: SGHRS, YFSETQ. V was pared by 4 bases and J by 0 bases, with 8 bases between. The CDR3 extends over 14 amino acids. The CDR3 loop is CASSPSGSGNTIYF. Here the CDR3 DNA reads TGCGCCAGCAGCCCCTCGGGCTCTGGAAACACCATATATTTT. Combining the CDR3 with reference TRBV5-1 and TRBJ1-3 gives the whole variable domain KAGVTQTPRYLIKTRGQQVTLSCSPISGHRSVSWYQQTPGQGLQFLFEYFSETQRNKGNFPGRFSGRQFSNSRSEMNVSTLELGDSALYLCASSPSGSGNTIYFGEGSWLTVV.

The DNA for the CDR3 is TGTGCCAGCAGCAAAGAGGACAGGAACACTGAAGCTTTCTTT. Its protein is CASSKEDRNTEAFF. The chain has TRBV21-1 and TRBJ1-1; TRBD1 is the table's D call, not checked against the DNA. TRBV21-1 is given as a pseudogene. This CDR3 region has 14 residues.

V usage is TRBV3-1 (or the pseudogene TRBV3-2) and J usage is TRBJ1-4, with D tentatively TRBD1 (5 bases). V was pared by 4 bases and J by 7 bases, with 22 bases between. The CDR3 sequence is 17 residues long. Germline CDR1 LGHDT, CDR2 YNNKEL (reference sequence). For the CDR3, the DNA is TGTGCCAGCAGCCGATTGACCTCAGGGATGGGCGGTGAAAAACTGTTTTTT. Translating gives CASSRLTSGMGGEKLFF.

The chain joins TRBV3-1 (or the pseudogene TRBV3-2) to TRBJ1-5, with 7 bases that match TRBD1. This CDR3 has 15 residues. Germline trimming cut 2 bases from V and 7 bases from J; bases unmatched to any gene: 8. CDR1 and CDR2 from the germline V gene are LGHDT and YNNKEL (reference sequence). The CDR3 loop is CASSQSATGNQPQHF. Here the CDR3 DNA reads TGTGCCAGCAGCCAATCAGCGACAGGGAACCAGCCCCAGCATTTT.

The chain couples TRBV15 to TRBJ1-1; D possibly corresponds to TRBD1 (6 bases). Between the trimmed V and J ends, which lost 3 bases and 5 bases, there was a span of 13 bases. CDR3 size: 14 residues. Germline CDR1 reads LNHNV; CDR2 reads YYDKDF (reference sequence). CDR3 in DNA: TGTGCCACCAGCAGGGGGACAATATCTACTGAAGCTTTCTTT. Translating gives CATSRGTISTEAFF.

This clone occurred a few times. The chain combines TRBV29-1 with TRBJ1-1, with D unclear. V was clipped by 4 bases and J by 1 base, with 10 bases between them. Germline V CDR1 and CDR2: SQVTM, ANQGSEA. The CDR3 totals 13 residues. CDR3 sequence: CSVVGQKNTEAFF. The CDR3, as DNA: TGCAGCGTTGTTGGGCAGAAGAACACTGAAGCTTTCTTT.

This chain uses TRBV13 with TRBJ2-7; perhaps TRBD2 as D (6 bases). V was clipped by 6 bases and J by 8 bases, with 14 bases between them. The germline V gene has CDR1 PRHDT and CDR2 FYEKMQ (reference sequence). The CDR3 totals 12 residues. CDR3: CASSSTGGKQYF. Here the CDR3 DNA reads TGTGCCAGCAGTTCGACCGGCGGGAAGCAGTACTTC.

The chain uses TRBV30 and TRBJ2-7; 7 bases match TRBD2. Trimming at V came to 2 bases and at J to 6 bases, leaving 10 bases not matched to a gene. CDR1 is GTSNPN, CDR2 SVGIG, per germline (reference sequence). The CDR3 has 14 residues. CDR3 DNA sequence: TGTGCCTGGAGTTTTACTAGCGCTAATCCCGAGCAGTACTTC. This encodes CAWSFTSANPEQYF.

The rearrangement links TRBV6-5 to TRBJ2-2; D gene unclear. The CDR3 is 15 residues long. Germline values: CDR1 MNHEY, CDR2 SVGAGI. Trimming removed 6 bases from V and 5 bases from J, with 16 bases in between. CDR3 sequence (DNA): TGTGCCAGCAGGGGTGTTACCAGGTGGACCGGGGAGCTGTTTTTT. Translation gives CASRGVTRWTGELFF.

V and J are TRBV2 and TRBJ1-5; D might be TRBD1 (6 bases). This CDR3 is 14 amino acids long. V gave up 5 bases and J gave up 1 base, with 9 bases separating them. Germline V gene lookup returns CDR1 SNHLY and CDR2 FYNNEI. The CDR3 coding sequence is TGTGCCAGCAGTCGGACAGAGAGCAATCAGCCCCAGCATTTT. Protein product: CASSRTESNQPQHF.

The rearrangement uses TRBV11-1 and TRBJ1-2; D call uncertain. This CDR3 spans 14 amino acids. V was clipped by 3 bases and J by 4 bases, with 12 bases between them. Looked up from germline, CDR1 is SGHAT and CDR2 is FQDESV (reference sequence). For the CDR3, the DNA is TGTGCCAGCAGCTTGCGGAACTTGGGCTATGGCTACACCTTC. It yields the protein CASSLRNLGYGYTF.

The table lists this clone with a count of one. J is TRBJ1-1 and V is TRBV3-1 (or the pseudogene TRBV3-2); 8 bases line up with TRBD1. Germline CDR1 reads LGHDT; CDR2 reads YNNKEL (reference sequence). Unmatched junction bases numbered 7, after V lost 0 bases and J lost 1 base. The length of the CDR3 is 17 residues. CDR3 sequence reads: CASSQDPRQGRNTEAFF. CDR3 in DNA: TGTGCCAGCAGCCAAGATCCGCGACAGGGGCGGAACACTGAAGCTTTCTTT.

The V gene is TRBV7-3, the J gene TRBJ2-2, with 7 nucleotides matching TRBD1. CDR1 and CDR2 from the germline V gene are SGHTA and FQGTGA. Trimming at V came to 5 bases and at J to 6 bases, leaving 12 bases not matched to a gene. CDR3 size: 16 residues. The CDR3 DNA sequence: TGTGCCAGCAGCCTCGGACAGGCCATCTCTCCCGGGGAGCTGTTTTTT. It translates to CASSLGQAISPGELFF. Full variable domain (remainder filled in from reference TRBV7-3 and TRBJ2-2): GAGVSQTPSNKVTEKGKYVELRCDPISGHTALYWYRQSLGQGPEFLIYFQGTGAADDSGLPNDRFFAVRPEGSVSTLKIQRTERGDSAVYLCASSLGQAISPGELFFGEGSRLTVL.

The CDR3, as DNA: TGTGCCAGCCGGGAGTCTGGCGGACTGAACACTGAAGCTTTCTTT. Protein product: CASRESGGLNTEAFF. V gene TRBV6-4 combines with J gene TRBJ1-1; D unresolved. Trimming removed 8 bases from V and 0 bases from J, with 16 bases in between. CDR3 length: 15 amino acids. CDR1 and CDR2 (germline): MRHNA, SNTAGT.